Below, one TCR beta chain is given with its context. The data stem from a study of blood T cell repertoires in COVID-19. Profiled with immunoSEQ multiplex PCR; TCRdb holds only in-frame clones, not every one. The table records 200,000 or so clones, approximately 83% of them present only once. Germline V gene sequence: CDR1 MNHNS, CDR2 SASEGT. The V end lost 1 base, the J end lost 6 bases, and 10 bases lay between the germline ends. This CDR3 spans 14 amino acids. This TCR was sampled from a woman between 55 and 75 years old with acute or convalescent COVID-19. The gene calls are TRBV6-1 and TRBJ1-5; no clear D gene. Material for sequencing was peripheral blood. The CDR3 coding sequence is TGTGCCAGCAGTGAAGGAGGTCTAGGTCAGCCCCAGCATTTT. Protein product: CASSEGGLGQPQHF.